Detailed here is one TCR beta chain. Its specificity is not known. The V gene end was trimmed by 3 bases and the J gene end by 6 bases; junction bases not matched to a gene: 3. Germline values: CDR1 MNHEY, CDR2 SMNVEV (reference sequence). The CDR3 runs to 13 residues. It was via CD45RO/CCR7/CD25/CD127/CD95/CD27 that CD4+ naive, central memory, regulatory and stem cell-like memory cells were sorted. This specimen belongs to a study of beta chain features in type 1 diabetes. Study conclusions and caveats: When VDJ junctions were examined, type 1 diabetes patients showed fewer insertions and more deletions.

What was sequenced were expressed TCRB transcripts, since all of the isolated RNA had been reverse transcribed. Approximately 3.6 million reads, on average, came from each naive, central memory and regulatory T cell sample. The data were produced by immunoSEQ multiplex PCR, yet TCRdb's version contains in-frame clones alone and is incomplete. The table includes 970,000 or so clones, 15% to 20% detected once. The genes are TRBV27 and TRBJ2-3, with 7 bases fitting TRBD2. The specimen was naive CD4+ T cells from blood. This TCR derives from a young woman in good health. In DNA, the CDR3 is TGTGCCAGCAGTTTTGGGGGAGGGGATACGCAGTATTTT. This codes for CASSFGGGDTQYF.